The 14 T cell receptor beta chains reported below all come from one sample, sequenced in a study of blood T cell repertoires in COVID-19. This table comes from immunoSEQ multiplex PCR, and its TCRdb copy is limited to in-frame clones, with some not included. In the table there are roughly 130,000 clones, less than 90% of which are singletons. Sequenced sample: peripheral blood. The receptors were sampled from a woman aged 25 to 39 who had recovered from COVID-19.

This chain connects TRBV6-5 to TRBJ2-5; the match to TRBD2 covers 10 bases. Germline CDR1 MNHEY, CDR2 SVGAGI. This CDR3 comprises 15 residues. Trimming removed 5 bases from V and 1 base from J; junction bases left unmatched: 4. The CDR3 region has the DNA TGTGCCAGCAGTCAACTAGCGGGGACCCAAGAGACCCAGTACTTC. It yields the protein CASSQLAGTQETQYF.

This clone was observed many times. The chain carries TRBV6-5 and TRBJ1-1; D uncertain. The germline gives CDR1 MNHEY, CDR2 SVGAGI. V was clipped by 2 bases and J by 2 bases, with 6 bases between them. This CDR3 has 13 residues. CDR3 nucleotide sequence: TGTGCCAGCAGTTACCTCTACAACACTGAAGCTTTCTTT. It translates to CASSYLYNTEAFF.

This sequence joins TRBV6-4 and TRBJ2-4, with a tentative D call TRBD2 (5 bases). The V gene lost 8 bases and the J gene lost 7 bases, with 15 bases spanning the gap. The CDR3 is 13 amino acids. Germline CDR1 and CDR2: MRHNA and SNTAGT. The CDR3 nucleotides are TGTGCCAGCTCTATGGAGGTTGGGAACATTCAGTACTTC. Translating it yields CASSMEVGNIQYF.

The rearrangement links TRBV9 to TRBJ2-3; D may be TRBD2 (5 bases). CDR3 size: 15 residues. In germline, CDR1 is SGDLS, CDR2 YYNGEE. With 3 bases removed from V and 2 bases from J, the gap between germline ends came to 13 bases. CDR3 nucleotides: TGTGCCAGCAGCGCCCGGGATTCCTTCACAGATACGCAGTATTTT. Protein: CASSARDSFTDTQYF.

V gene TRBV5-1 combines with J gene TRBJ2-2; 9 bases are a match to TRBD2. Germline lookup yields CDR1 SGHRS and CDR2 YFSETQ. The CDR3 consists of 18 residues. J gave up 2 bases and V 0 bases, and 8 bases lay outside the gene matches. The CDR3 DNA reads as TGCGCCAGCAGCTTGGCGGGGGGACTAGCAAGAAACACCGGGGAGCTGTTTTTT. Encoded protein: CASSLAGGLARNTGELFF.

This rearrangement joins TRBV7-3 to TRBJ2-3, with D perhaps TRBD2 (6 bases). The CDR3 contains 16 residues. The ends were cut back, 0 bases at V and 2 bases at J, with 12 bases in the middle. Germline loops: CDR1 SGHTA, CDR2 FQGTGA. CDR3 coding DNA: TGTGCCAGCAGCTTAACCCCAGGAGGGCACACAGATACGCAGTATTTT. Encoded protein: CASSLTPGGHTDTQYF.

This chain connects TRBV29-1 to TRBJ1-4, with D uncertain. V lost 5 bases to trimming and J lost 4 bases, with 8 bases between them. This CDR3 contains 12 residues. The V gene's germline CDR1 is SQVTM and CDR2 ANQGSEA. The DNA of the CDR3 is TGCAGCGTTCTACAGCTTAATGAAAAACTGTTTTTT. Its protein product is CSVLQLNEKLFF.

In the case of this clone: The same CDR3 can be traced to other DNA sequences in this sample. J is TRBJ1-4 and V is TRBV5-1; TRBD1 might be the D (5 bases). The germline V and J ends were trimmed by 0 bases and 7 bases, with 10 bases remaining between them. CDR3 length: 14 residues. Germline V gives CDR1 SGHRS, CDR2 YFSETQ. This CDR3 is CASSLGQGAEKLFF. CDR3 in DNA: TGCGCCAGCAGCTTGGGCCAGGGCGCTGAAAAACTGTTTTTT.

V and J are TRBV7-8 and TRBJ2-4; 11 nucleotides match TRBD2. There are 19 residues in the CDR3. Trimming removed 5 bases from V and 0 bases from J; junction bases left unmatched: 12. Per germline, CDR1 SGHVS and CDR2 FQNEAQ. The CDR3 here is CASSGPPGTSGLAKNIQYF. For the CDR3, the DNA is TGTGCCAGCAGCGGCCCACCGGGGACTAGCGGACTAGCCAAAAACATTCAGTACTTC.

V is TRBV29-1 and J is TRBJ1-3; 7 bases line up with TRBD1. Trimming cost V 7 bases and J 2 bases; bases outside gene matches: 8. CDR3 length: 14 residues. Germline loops: CDR1 SQVTM, CDR2 ANQGSEA. The CDR3, as DNA: TGCAGCGGCAAAGGGGGCGCCGCTGGAAACACCATATATTTT. Its protein is CSGKGGAAGNTIYF.

The rearrangement joins TRBV9 to TRBJ2-7; 7 nucleotides line up with TRBD2. Germline V lookup: CDR1 SGDLS, CDR2 YYNGEE. This CDR3 spans 15 amino acids. V was pared by 1 base and J by 2 bases, with 6 bases of the junction left unmatched. CDR3 coding DNA: TGTGCCAGCAGCGTATCGGGGGGAGCTACCTACGAGCAGTACTTC. Its protein is CASSVSGGATYEQYF.

J is TRBJ1-6 and V is TRBV6-5; 8 bases fit TRBD1. The V gene's germline CDR1 is MNHEY and CDR2 SVGAGI. V lost 6 bases to trimming and J lost 6 bases; unmatched junction nucleotides: 4. The CDR3 covers 14 residues. CDR3 in DNA: TGTGCCAGCAGCGTTGACAGGGGTAATTCACCCCTCCACTTT. Translation: CASSVDRGNSPLHF.

The genes are TRBV2 and TRBJ2-1; 10 nucleotides align to TRBD1. In germline, CDR1 is SNHLY, CDR2 FYNNEI. The CDR3 extends over 16 amino acids. V lost 7 bases, J lost 4 bases, and 10 bases stayed unmatched. CDR3 sequence (DNA): TGTGCCAGCACGGGACGGACAGGGGGTCGGTACAATGAGCAGTTCTTC. It codes for CASTGRTGGRYNEQFF.

This chain joins TRBV30 and TRBJ1-2, with D possibly being TRBD1 (5 bases). Looked up from germline, CDR1 is GTSNPN and CDR2 is SVGIG (reference sequence). Trimming removed 3 bases at V and 4 bases at J, with 15 bases between. The CDR3 has 14 residues. CDR3 protein: CAWREPGLFYGYTF. The CDR3 DNA follows: TGTGCCTGGAGGGAACCGGGACTCTTCTATGGCTACACCTTC.